The clone carrying this TCR beta chain was found many times. The data originate from a study of regulatory T cells in long-lasting Graves disease. CDR3-region Arm-PCR and iRepertoire HTBI primers produced the TCR beta libraries. TCRdb called the multiplex PCR reads again in MiXCR, with one record for every CDR3 protein. This table holds some 240,000 distinct CDR3 sequences, roughly 19% found once. Sample time point: newly diagnosed GD, antithyroid drugs for less than 3 months. Construction of the TCR library relied on RNA isolated from PBMCs. Diagnosing Graves' disease relied on the American Thyroid Association guidelines. These data were likewise used in another study, on T cells in Graves' hyperthyroidism and ophthalmopathy. As that study records: The primer set for the first-round RT-PCR of the TCR CDR3 was HTBI.

The material sequenced was peripheral blood mononuclear cells (PBMCs), taken at new diagnosis, from a patient treated with antithyroid drugs. The source of this sequence is a woman in her 30s with Graves disease.

The CDR3 region has the DNA TGTGCCAGCAGTCCGACTAGCGGAGCCGGGTACAATGAGCAGTTCTTC. It codes for CASSPTSGAGYNEQFF. V and J are TRBV6-2 or TRBV6-3 and TRBJ2-1; 9 bases match TRBD2. CDR3 length: 16 residues. V trimming: 5 bases; J trimming: 4 bases; junction bases outside the gene matches: 9. Germline V gene lookup returns CDR1 MNHEY and CDR2 SVGEGT.